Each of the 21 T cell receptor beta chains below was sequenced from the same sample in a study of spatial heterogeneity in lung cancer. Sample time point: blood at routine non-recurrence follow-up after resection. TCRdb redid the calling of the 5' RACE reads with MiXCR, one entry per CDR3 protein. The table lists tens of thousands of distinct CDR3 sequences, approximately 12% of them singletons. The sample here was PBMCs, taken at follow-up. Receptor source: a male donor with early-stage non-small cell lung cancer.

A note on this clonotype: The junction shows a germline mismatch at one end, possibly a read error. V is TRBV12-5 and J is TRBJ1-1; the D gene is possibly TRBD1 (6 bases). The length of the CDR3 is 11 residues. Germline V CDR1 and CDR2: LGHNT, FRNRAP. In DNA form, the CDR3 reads TGTGCTAGTGGCTCCCGTATAGACAGGATCTTT. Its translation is CASGSRIDRIF.

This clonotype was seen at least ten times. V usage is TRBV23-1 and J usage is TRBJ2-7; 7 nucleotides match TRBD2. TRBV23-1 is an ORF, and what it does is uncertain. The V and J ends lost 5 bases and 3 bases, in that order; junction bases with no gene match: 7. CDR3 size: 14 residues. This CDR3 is CASSLGLRIYEQYF. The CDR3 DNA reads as TGCGCCAGCAGTTTGGGACTACGTATCTACGAGCAGTACTTC.

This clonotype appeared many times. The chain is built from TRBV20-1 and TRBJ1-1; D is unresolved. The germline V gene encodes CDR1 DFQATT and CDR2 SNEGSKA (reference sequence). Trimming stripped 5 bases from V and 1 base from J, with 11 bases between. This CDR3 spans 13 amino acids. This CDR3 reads CSAGPAGNTEAFF. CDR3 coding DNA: TGCAGTGCTGGGCCAGCCGGGAACACTGAAGCTTTCTTT.

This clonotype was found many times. This chain's CDR3 is CASSRRRTRSLKETQYF. CDR3 DNA: TGTGCCAGCAGTCGCCGGAGGACACGAAGCCTAAAAGAGACCCAGTACTTC. This rearrangement joins TRBV28 to TRBJ2-5; possibly TRBD1 or TRBD2 for D (5 bases each). The V end was cut by 5 bases, the J end by 3 bases, with 22 bases between. Germline CDR1 reads MDHEN; CDR2 reads SYDVKM. The length of the CDR3 is 17 residues.

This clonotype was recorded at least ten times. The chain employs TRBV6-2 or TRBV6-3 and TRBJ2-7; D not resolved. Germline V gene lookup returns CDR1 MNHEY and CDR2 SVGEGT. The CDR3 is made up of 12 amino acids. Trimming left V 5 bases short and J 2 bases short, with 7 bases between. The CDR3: CASSVYAYEQYF. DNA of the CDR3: TGTGCCAGCAGTGTCTACGCCTACGAGCAGTACTTC.

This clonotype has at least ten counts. CDR3 amino acids: CATSIGGKDTEAFF. As DNA, the CDR3 is TGTGCCACCAGCATTGGGGGGAAGGACACTGAAGCTTTCTTT. The chain carries TRBV15 and TRBJ1-1, with a tentative D call TRBD1 (5 bases). The CDR3 length is 14 residues. CDR1 LNHNV and CDR2 YYDKDF come from the germline V gene (reference sequence). With 4 bases removed from V and 3 bases from J, the gap between germline ends came to 12 bases.

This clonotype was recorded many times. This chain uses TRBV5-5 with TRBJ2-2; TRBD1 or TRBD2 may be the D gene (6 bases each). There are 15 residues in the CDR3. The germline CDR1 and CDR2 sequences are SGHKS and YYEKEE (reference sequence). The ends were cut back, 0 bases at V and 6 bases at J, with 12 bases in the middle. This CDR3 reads CASSLAQGLAGELFF. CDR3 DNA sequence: TGTGCCAGCAGCTTGGCACAGGGACTGGCCGGGGAGCTGTTTTTT.

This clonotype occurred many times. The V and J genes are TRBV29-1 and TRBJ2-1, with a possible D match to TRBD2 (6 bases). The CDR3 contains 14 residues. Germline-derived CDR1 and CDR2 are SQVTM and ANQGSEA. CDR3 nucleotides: TGCAGTGCCTCATTGGCGGGATACTACAATGAGCAGTTCTTC. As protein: CSASLAGYYNEQFF.

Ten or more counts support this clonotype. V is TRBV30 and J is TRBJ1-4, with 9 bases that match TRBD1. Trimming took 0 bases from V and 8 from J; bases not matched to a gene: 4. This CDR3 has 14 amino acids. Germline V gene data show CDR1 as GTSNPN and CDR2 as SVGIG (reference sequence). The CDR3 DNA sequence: TGTGCCTGGAGTGTACGGGACAGGGCCGAAAAACTGTTTTTT. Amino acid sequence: CAWSVRDRAEKLFF.

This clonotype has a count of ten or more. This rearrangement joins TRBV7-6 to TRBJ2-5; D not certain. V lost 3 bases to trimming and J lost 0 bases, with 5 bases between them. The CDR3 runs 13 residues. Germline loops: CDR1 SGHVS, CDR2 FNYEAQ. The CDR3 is CASSFSDQETQYF. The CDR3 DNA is TGTGCCAGCAGCTTTTCAGACCAAGAGACCCAGTACTTC.

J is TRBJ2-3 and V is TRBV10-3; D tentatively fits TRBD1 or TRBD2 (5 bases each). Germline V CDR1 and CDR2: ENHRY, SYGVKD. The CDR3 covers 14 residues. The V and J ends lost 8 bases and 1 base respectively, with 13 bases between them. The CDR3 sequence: CAISGQGGTDTQYF. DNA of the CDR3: TGTGCCATCTCGGGGCAAGGGGGCACAGATACGCAGTATTTT.

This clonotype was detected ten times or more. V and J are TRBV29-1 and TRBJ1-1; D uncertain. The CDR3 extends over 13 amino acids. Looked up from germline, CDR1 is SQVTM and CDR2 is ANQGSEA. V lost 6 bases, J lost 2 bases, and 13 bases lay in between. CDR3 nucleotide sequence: TGCAGCGTCGAGACTCGTAGAAACACTGAAGCTTTCTTT. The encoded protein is CSVETRRNTEAFF.

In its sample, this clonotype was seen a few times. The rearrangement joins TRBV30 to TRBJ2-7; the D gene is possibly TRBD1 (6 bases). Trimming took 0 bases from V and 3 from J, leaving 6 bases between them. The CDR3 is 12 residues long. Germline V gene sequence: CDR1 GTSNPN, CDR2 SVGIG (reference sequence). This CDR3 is CAWSVQGYEQYF. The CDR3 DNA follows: TGTGCCTGGAGTGTACAGGGCTACGAGCAGTACTTC.

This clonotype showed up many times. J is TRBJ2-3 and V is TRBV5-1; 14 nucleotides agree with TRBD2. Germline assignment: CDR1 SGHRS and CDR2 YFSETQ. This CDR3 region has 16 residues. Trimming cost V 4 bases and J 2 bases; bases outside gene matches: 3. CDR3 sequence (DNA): TGCGCCAGCAGCCAGGGACTAGCGGGGGTCACAGATACGCAGTATTTT. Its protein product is CASSQGLAGVTDTQYF.

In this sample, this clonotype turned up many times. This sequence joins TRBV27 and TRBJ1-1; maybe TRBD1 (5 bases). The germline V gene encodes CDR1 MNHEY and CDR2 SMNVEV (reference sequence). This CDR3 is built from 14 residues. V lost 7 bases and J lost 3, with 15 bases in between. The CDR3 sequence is CASNKQGPHTEAFF. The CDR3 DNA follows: TGTGCCAGCAATAAGCAGGGACCACACACTGAAGCTTTCTTT.

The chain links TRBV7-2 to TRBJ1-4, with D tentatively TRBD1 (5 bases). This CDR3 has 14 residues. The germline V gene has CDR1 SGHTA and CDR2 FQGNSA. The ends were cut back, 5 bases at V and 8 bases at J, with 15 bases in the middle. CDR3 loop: CASSVVSGSEKLFF. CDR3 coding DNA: TGTGCCAGCAGCGTAGTGTCAGGGTCCGAAAAACTGTTTTTT.

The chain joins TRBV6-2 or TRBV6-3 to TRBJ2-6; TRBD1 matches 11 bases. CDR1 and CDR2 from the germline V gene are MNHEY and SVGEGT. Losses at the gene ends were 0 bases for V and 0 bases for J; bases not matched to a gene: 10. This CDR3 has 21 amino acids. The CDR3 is CASSYSSGTGGPLSGANVLTF. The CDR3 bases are TGTGCCAGCAGTTACTCGAGTGGGACAGGGGGACCCCTCTCTGGGGCCAACGTCCTGACTTTC.

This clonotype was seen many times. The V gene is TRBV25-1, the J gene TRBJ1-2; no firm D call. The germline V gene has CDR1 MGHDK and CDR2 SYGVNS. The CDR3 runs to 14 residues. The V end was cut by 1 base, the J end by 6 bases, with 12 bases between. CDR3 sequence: CASSESRGLHGYTF. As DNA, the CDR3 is TGTGCCAGCAGTGAATCGAGAGGGCTGCATGGCTACACCTTC.

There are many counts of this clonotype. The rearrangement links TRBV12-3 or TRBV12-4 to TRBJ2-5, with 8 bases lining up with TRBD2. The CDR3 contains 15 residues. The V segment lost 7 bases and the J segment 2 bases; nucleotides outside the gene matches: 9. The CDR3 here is CASTRAGVLQETQYF. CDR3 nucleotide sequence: TGTGCCAGCACCAGAGCGGGAGTGCTACAAGAGACCCAGTACTTC.

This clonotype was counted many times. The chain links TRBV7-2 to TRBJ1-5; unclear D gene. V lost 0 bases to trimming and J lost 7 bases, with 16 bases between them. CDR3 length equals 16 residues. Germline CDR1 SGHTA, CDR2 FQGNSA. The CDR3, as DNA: TGTGCCAGCAGCTTAGCGCAAGGACTGAGGGCCCAGCCCCAGCATTTT. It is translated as CASSLAQGLRAQPQHF.

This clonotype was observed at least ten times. CDR3 protein: CATSRAGTARSYGYTF. CDR3 nucleotide sequence: TGTGCCACCAGCAGAGCGGGGACAGCCAGGTCCTATGGCTACACCTTC. The genes are TRBV15 and TRBJ1-2, with TRBD1 matching over 7 bases. Germline-derived CDR1 and CDR2 are LNHNV and YYDKDF (reference sequence). The CDR3 totals 16 residues. Unmatched junction bases numbered 9, after V lost 1 base and J lost 4 bases.